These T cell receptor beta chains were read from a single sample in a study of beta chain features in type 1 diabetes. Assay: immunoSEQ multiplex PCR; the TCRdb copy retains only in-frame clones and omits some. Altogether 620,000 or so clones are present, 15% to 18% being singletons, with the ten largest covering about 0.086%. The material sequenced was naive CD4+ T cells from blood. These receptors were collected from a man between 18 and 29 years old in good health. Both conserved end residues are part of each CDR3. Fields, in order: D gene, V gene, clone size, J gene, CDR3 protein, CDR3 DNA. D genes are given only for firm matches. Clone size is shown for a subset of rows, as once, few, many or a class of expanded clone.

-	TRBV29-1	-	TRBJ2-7	CSVEQGYEQYF	TGCAGCGTTGAACAGGGCTACGAGCAGTACTTC
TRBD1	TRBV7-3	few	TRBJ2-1	CASSIGTGQEQFF	TGTGCCAGCAGCATCGGGACAGGCCAAGAGCAGTTCTTC
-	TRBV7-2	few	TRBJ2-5	CASSFRAGAERAQYF	TGTGCCAGCAGCTTCCGGGCAGGGGCTGAGAGGGCCCAGTACTTC
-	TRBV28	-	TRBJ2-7	CASSLYPLSYEQYF	TGTGCCAGCAGTTTATACCCCCTTAGCTACGAGCAGTACTTC
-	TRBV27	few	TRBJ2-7	CASSLSQGYEQYF	TGTGCCAGCAGTTTAAGCCAGGGCTACGAGCAGTACTTC
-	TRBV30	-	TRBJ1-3	CAWRAQLEVAGNTIYF	TGTGCCTGGAGGGCCCAACTGGAAGTAGCTGGAAACACCATATATTTT
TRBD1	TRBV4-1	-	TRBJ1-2	CASSQPTGGPNYGYTF	TGCGCCAGCAGCCAACCGACAGGGGGTCCTAACTATGGCTACACCTTC
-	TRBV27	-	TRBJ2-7	CASSRVGTYEQYF	TGTGCCAGCAGTAGGGTGGGCACTTACGAGCAGTACTTC
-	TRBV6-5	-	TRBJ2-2	CASSYPAPGELFF	TGTGCCAGCAGTTACCCGGCGCCCGGGGAGCTGTTTTTT
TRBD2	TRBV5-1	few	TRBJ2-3	CATSGEVRTDTQYF	TGCGCCACCAGCGGGGAGGTACGCACAGATACGCAGTATTTT
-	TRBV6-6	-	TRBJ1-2	CASSYGRATYGYTF	TGTGCCAGCAGTTACGGAAGGGCCACCTATGGCTACACCTTC
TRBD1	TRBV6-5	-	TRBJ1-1	CASSAGTGYEAFF	TGTGCCAGCAGCGCCGGGACAGGCTATGAAGCTTTCTTT
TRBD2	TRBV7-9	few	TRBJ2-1	CASSPRTSGRDHSYNEQFF	TGTGCCAGCAGCCCTCGGACTAGCGGGAGGGATCACTCCTACAATGAGCAGTTCTTC
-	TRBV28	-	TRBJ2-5	CASSYRRVAAKKGAETQYF	TGTGCCAGCAGTTACCGGAGGGTAGCCGCCAAAAAGGGGGCAGAGACCCAGTACTTC
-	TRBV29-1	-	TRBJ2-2	CSAASDTRLTGELFF	TGCAGCGCCGCTAGCGATACGCGGCTCACCGGGGAGCTGTTTTTT
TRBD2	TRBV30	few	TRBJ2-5	CAWSVPGGRETQYF	TGTGCCTGGAGTGTACCCGGGGGGAGGGAGACCCAGTACTTC
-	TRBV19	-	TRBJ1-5	CASRLGQGGQPQHF	TGTGCCAGTAGGTTGGGGCAGGGCGGACAGCCCCAGCATTTT
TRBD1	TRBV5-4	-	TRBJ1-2	CASSLPIGQGLYGYTF	TGTGCCAGCAGCCTGCCTATCGGACAGGGGCTCTATGGCTACACCTTC
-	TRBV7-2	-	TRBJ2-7	CASSQAYEQYF	TGTGCCAGCAGCCAAGCCTACGAGCAGTACTTC
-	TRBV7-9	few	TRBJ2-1	CASSLASPTGNEQFF	TGTGCCAGCAGCTTAGCGTCCCCAACGGGCAATGAGCAGTTCTTC
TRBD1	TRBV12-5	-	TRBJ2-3	CASGLAPSHRGWTDTQYF	TGTGCTAGTGGTTTGGCCCCGTCCCACAGGGGGTGGACAGATACGCAGTATTTT
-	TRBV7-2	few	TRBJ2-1	CASSLERLNGEQFF	TGTGCCAGCAGCTTAGAACGGCTTAATGGTGAGCAGTTCTTC
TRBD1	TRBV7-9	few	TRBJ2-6	CASSIHRGRGANVLTF	TGTGCCAGCAGCATACACAGGGGGCGTGGGGCCAACGTCCTGACTTTC
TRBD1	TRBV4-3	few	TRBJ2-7	CASSRRDRGNYEQYF	TGCGCCAGCAGCCGCCGGGACAGGGGAAACTACGAGCAGTACTTC
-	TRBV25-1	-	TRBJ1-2	CASSVLLGAGKDGYTF	TGTGCCAGCAGTGTTCTCCTAGGGGCCGGGAAAGATGGCTACACCTTC
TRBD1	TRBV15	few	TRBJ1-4	CATRDRVWEKLFF	TGTGCCACCAGAGACAGGGTTTGGGAAAAACTGTTTTTT
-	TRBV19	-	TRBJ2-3	CASMKLGAAFTDTQYF	TGTGCCAGTATGAAGCTCGGAGCGGCCTTCACAGATACGCAGTATTTT
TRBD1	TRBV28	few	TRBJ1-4	CASSSGTGNFEKLFF	TGTGCCAGCAGCTCCGGGACAGGGAATTTTGAAAAACTGTTTTTT
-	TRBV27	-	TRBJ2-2	CASSFGTTYTGELFF	TGTGCCAGCAGTTTTGGTACAACGTACACCGGGGAGCTGTTTTTT
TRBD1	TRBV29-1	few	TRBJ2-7	CSVGTGGAYEQYF	TGCAGCGTTGGGACAGGGGGAGCCTACGAGCAGTACTTC
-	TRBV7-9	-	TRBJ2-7	CSQGDLGEQYF	TGTTCTCAGGGCGATTTAGGCGAGCAGTACTTC
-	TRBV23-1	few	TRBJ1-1	CASSQSTGFGGTEAFF	TGCGCCAGCAGTCAATCTACAGGTTTTGGAGGCACTGAAGCTTTCTTT
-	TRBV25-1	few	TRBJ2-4	CASSEPGRGNIQYF	TGTGCCAGCAGTGAGCCGGGACGGGGAAACATTCAGTACTTC
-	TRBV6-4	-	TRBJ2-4	CASSDSRGAWHF	TGTGCCAGCAGTGACTCCAGGGGCGCCTGGCACTTC
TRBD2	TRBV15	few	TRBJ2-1	CATSRELAASSYNEQFF	TGTGCCACCAGCAGAGAACTAGCGGCGAGCTCCTACAATGAGCAGTTCTTC
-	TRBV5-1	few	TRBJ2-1	CASSSKTRSYNEQFF	TGCGCCAGCAGCTCGAAGACACGGTCCTACAATGAGCAGTTCTTC
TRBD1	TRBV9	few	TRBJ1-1	CASSPGGAGNTEAFF	TGTGCCAGCAGTCCAGGGGGCGCGGGGAACACTGAAGCTTTCTTT
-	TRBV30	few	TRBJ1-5	CAWREVRGKNQPQHF	TGTGCCTGGAGGGAAGTCAGGGGAAAGAATCAGCCCCAGCATTTT
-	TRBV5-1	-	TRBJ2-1	CASSLAQDGEQFF	TGCGCCAGCAGCTTGGCCCAGGACGGTGAGCAGTTCTTC
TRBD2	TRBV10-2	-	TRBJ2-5	CASSMTSGRETQYF	TGCGCCAGCAGCATGACTAGCGGGAGGGAGACCCAGTACTTC
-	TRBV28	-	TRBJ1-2	CASSMGGANYGYTF	TGTGCCAGCAGCATGGGAGGAGCTAACTATGGCTACACCTTC
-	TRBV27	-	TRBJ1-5	CASSWRRDSNQPQHF	TGTGCCAGCAGTTGGCGCAGGGATAGCAATCAGCCCCAGCATTTT
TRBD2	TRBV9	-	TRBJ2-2	CASSVSGTDTGELFF	TGTGCCAGCAGCGTAAGCGGGACGGACACCGGGGAGCTGTTTTTT
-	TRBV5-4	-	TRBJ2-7	CASSAGRPRGTSSYEQYF	TGTGCCAGCAGCGCGGGCCGCCCGCGAGGAACGAGCTCCTACGAGCAGTACTTC
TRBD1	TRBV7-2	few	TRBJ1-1	CASSSGQNDHTEAFF	TGTGCCAGCAGCTCGGGACAGAACGATCACACTGAAGCTTTCTTT
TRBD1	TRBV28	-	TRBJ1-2	CASSFSRGLSYGYTF	TGTGCCAGCAGTTTTTCCAGGGGGCTCAGCTATGGCTACACCTTC
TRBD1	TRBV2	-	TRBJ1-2	CASSRLDRGYNGYTF	TGTGCCAGCAGTAGGCTGGACAGGGGATATAATGGCTACACCTTC
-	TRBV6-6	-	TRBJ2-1	CASSYSGGKYNEQFF	TGTGCCAGCAGTTACTCAGGGGGGAAATACAATGAGCAGTTCTTC
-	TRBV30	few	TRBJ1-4	CAWSVQTDNEKLFF	TGTGCCTGGAGTGTACAGACGGATAATGAAAAACTGTTTTTT
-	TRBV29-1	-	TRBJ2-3	CSVEKPSTDTQYF	TGCAGCGTTGAGAAACCTAGCACAGATACGCAGTATTTT
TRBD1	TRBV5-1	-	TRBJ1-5	CASSPQTGVGQPQHF	TGCGCCAGCAGCCCACAGACAGGGGTGGGGCAGCCCCAGCATTTT
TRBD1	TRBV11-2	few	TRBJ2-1	CASSQGQGTYNEQFF	TGTGCCAGCAGCCAGGGACAGGGCACCTACAATGAGCAGTTCTTC
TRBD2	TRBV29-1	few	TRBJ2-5	CSAQRRLAGGETQYF	TGCAGCGCCCAGAGACGACTAGCGGGAGGCGAGACCCAGTACTTC
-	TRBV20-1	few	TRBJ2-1	CSAREVKQFF	TGCAGTGCTAGAGAAGTAAAGCAGTTCTTC
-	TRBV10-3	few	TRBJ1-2	CAISVEQVSPGYTF	TGTGCCATCAGTGTTGAACAGGTTTCACCTGGCTACACCTTC
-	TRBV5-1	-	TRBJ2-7	CASSRNPGTPTEQYF	TGCGCCAGCAGCAGAAACCCCGGGACTCCCACCGAGCAGTACTTC
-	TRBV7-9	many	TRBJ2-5	CASSLTATQYF	TGTGCCAGCAGCTTAACTGCGACCCAGTACTTC
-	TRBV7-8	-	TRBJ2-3	CASSAGTGTQYF	TGTGCCAGCAGCGCAGGGACGGGTACGCAGTATTTT
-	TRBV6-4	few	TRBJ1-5	CANRGVSNQPQHF	TGTGCCAATCGCGGGGTTAGCAATCAGCCCCAGCATTTT
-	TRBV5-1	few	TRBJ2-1	CASRTDSYNEQFF	TGCGCCAGCCGGACAGACTCCTACAATGAGCAGTTCTTC